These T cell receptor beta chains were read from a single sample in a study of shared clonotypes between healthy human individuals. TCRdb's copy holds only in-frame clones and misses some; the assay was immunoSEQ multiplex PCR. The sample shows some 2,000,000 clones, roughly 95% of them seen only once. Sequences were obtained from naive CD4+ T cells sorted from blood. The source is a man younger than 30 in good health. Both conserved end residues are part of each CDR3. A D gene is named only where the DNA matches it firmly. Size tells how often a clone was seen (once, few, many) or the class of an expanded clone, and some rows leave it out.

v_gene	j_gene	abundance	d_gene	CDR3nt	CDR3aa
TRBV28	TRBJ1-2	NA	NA	TGTGCCAGCAGCCCGGGGGGAGATAACTATGGCTACACCTTC	CASSPGGDNYGYTF
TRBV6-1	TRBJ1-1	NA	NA	TGTGCCAGTTCGAGGGACACTGAAGCTTTCTTT	CASSRDTEAFF
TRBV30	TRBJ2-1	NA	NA	TGTGCCTGGAGCGGAAGTGATGAGCAGTTCTTC	CAWSGSDEQFF
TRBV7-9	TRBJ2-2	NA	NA	TGTGCCAGCAGCGTCAAACCGGGACGGCTTAACCCCGGGGAGCTGTTTTTT	CASSVKPGRLNPGELFF
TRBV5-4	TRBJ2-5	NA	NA	TGTGCCAGCAGCTCCCTCGGGGGCGCGGAGACCCAGTACTTC	CASSSLGGAETQYF
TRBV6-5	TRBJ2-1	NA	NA	TGTGCCAGCAGTTACGGATGGCAGGGCCACAATGAGCAGTTCTTC	CASSYGWQGHNEQFF
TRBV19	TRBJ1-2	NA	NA	TGTGCCAGTGTACAGGGTGGCTATGGCTACACCTTC	CASVQGGYGYTF
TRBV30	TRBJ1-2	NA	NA	TGTGCCTGGAGTGTAGACACGGCCTATGGCTACACCTTC	CAWSVDTAYGYTF
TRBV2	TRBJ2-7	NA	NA	TGTGCCAGCAGTGAAAAAGCGGGACACTACGAGCAGTACTTC	CASSEKAGHYEQYF
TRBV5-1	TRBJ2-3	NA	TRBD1	TGCGCCAGCGGGGGACAGGGGAACACAGATACGCAGTATTTT	CASGGQGNTDTQYF
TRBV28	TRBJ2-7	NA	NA	TGTGCCAGCAGTATACAGTCCATGGCCTACGAGCAGTACTTC	CASSIQSMAYEQYF
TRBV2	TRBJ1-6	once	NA	TGTGCCAGCAGCCCCGAGGGGATTAATTCACCCCTCCACTTT	CASSPEGINSPLHF
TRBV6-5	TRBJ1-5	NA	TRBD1	TGTGCCAGCAGTTCCCGGACAGGGGACGGGAATCAGCCCCAGCATTTT	CASSSRTGDGNQPQHF
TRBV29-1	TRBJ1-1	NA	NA	TGCAGCGTTTCGAGGAACACTGAAGCTTTCTTT	CSVSRNTEAFF
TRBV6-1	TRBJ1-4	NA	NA	TGTGCCAGCAGTGAACGACAGCTTAATGAAAAACTGTTTTTT	CASSERQLNEKLFF
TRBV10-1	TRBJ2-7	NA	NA	TGCGCCAGCAGTGAGTTCGACAGTTCCGACGAGCAGTACTTC	CASSEFDSSDEQYF
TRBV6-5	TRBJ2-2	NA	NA	TGTGCCAGCAGTTACCTGACAGGAACCGGGGAGCTGTTTTTT	CASSYLTGTGELFF
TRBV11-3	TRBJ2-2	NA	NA	TGTGCCAGCAGCCCCAATTTCGAGACTACTAACACCGGGGAGCTGTTTTTT	CASSPNFETTNTGELFF
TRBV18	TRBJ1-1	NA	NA	TGTGCCAGCTCACCACCGTCAACGGGAGCTTTCTTT	CASSPPSTGAFF
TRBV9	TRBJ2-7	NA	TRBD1	TGTGCCAGCAAGTTGGAAGATCGGGGACAGGCTATTTACGAGCAGTACTTC	CASKLEDRGQAIYEQYF
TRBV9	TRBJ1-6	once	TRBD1	TGTGCCAGCAGCGCGACAGGGAAATTTGAGGGACCCCTCCACTTT	CASSATGKFEGPLHF
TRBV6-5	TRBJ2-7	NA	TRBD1	TGTGCCAGCAGTCTCCGGGACAGGGTCCTGTACTTC	CASSLRDRVLYF
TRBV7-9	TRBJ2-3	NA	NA	TGTGCCAGCAGCTTAGTGGTGGATACGCAGTATTTT	CASSLVVDTQYF
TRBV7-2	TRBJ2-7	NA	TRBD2	TGTGCCAGCACCTTAGCGGGCGAGCAGTACTTC	CASTLAGEQYF
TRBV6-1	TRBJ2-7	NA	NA	TGTGCCAGCAGTGGTGCAGCGTCCTACGAGCAGTACTTC	CASSGAASYEQYF
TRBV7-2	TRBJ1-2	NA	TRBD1	TGTGCCAGCAGCTTATTCTCGGACAGGTCCACCTATGGCTACACCTTC	CASSLFSDRSTYGYTF
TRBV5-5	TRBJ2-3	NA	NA	TGTGCCAGCAGCCCAGGGACGCAGAGCACAGATACGCAGTATTTT	CASSPGTQSTDTQYF
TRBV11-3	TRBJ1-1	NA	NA	TGTGCCAGCAGCTTATCCGGATTGAACACTGAAGCTTTCTTT	CASSLSGLNTEAFF
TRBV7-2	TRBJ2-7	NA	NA	TGTGCCAGCAGCTTAGCCGGGAGTTCCTACGAGCAGTACTTC	CASSLAGSSYEQYF
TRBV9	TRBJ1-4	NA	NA	TGTGCCAGCAGCGTTGCCGGGACCACTAATGAAAAACTGTTTTTT	CASSVAGTTNEKLFF
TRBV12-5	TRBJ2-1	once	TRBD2	TGTGCTAGTGGTCTCTCACTAGCGGGAGGTCCCAGGGAGCAGTTCTTC	CASGLSLAGGPREQFF
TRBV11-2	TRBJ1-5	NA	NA	TGTGCCAGCAGCTTAGGGCAGTATAGCAATCAGCCCCAGCATTTT	CASSLGQYSNQPQHF
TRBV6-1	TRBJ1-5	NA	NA	TGTGCCAGCAGTGAAGCGGGGGGCCCCTTGAGCAATCAGCCCCAGCATTTT	CASSEAGGPLSNQPQHF
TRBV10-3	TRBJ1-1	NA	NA	TGTGCCATCAGTGGGACAGCCTGGAACACTGAAGCTTTCTTT	CAISGTAWNTEAFF
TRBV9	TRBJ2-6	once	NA	TGTGCCAGCAGCGTAGTATATGTCCACTCTCCGGCGGGGGCCAACGTCCTGACTTTC	CASSVVYVHSPAGANVLTF
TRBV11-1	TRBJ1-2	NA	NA	TGTGCCAGCAGCGTTCAGGGGAACACTAACTATGGCTACACCTTC	CASSVQGNTNYGYTF
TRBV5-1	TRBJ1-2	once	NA	TGCGCCAGCAGCTTGGTCCTGGGAGGGGCTGTGGGCTACACCTTC	CASSLVLGGAVGYTF
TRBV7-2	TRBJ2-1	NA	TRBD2	TGTGCCAGCAGCTTCGGTAGCGGGAACTATGAGCAGTTCTTC	CASSFGSGNYEQFF
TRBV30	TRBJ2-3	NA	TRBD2	TGTGCCTGGAGTGTATCTAGGACTAGCGGGGGTGCAGATACGCAGTATTTT	CAWSVSRTSGGADTQYF
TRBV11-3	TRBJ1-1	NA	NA	TGTGCCAGCAGCTTAGTAAATGAAGCTTTCTTT	CASSLVNEAFF
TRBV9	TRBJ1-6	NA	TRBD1	TGTGCCAGCAGCGGCGGACAGGGGGATCAGGGGCGGAATTCACCCCTCCACTTT	CASSGGQGDQGRNSPLHF
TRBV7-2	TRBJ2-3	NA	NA	TGTGCCAGCAGCTTAGCCGGGAATCTAGATACGCAGTATTTT	CASSLAGNLDTQYF
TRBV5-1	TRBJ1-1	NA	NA	TGCGCCAGCAGCTTACTGACACTGAACACTGAAGCTTTCTTT	CASSLLTLNTEAFF
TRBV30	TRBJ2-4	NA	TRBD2	TGTGCCTGGGACTCCGGACTAGGGGAAAACATTCAGTACTTC	CAWDSGLGENIQYF
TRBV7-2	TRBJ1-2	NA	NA	TGTGCCAGCAGCTCCTCTCGCCTTAACTATGGCTACACCTTC	CASSSSRLNYGYTF
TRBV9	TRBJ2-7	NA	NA	TGTGCCAGCAGCGTAGCCCCCCACCGAAGCGGGTGTTCCTACGAGCAGTACTTC	CASSVAPHRSGCSYEQYF
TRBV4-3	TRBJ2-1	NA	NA	TGCGCCAGCAGCCAAGTCTCCAGGATCGACAATGAGCAGTTCTTC	CASSQVSRIDNEQFF
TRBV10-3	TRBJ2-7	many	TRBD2	TGTGCCATCAGTGAGTCGAGGCGGGGGGACTACGAGCAGTACTTC	CAISESRRGDYEQYF
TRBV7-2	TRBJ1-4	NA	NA	TGTGCCAGCAGCCCCCGGGGGACTAATGAAAAACTGTTTTTT	CASSPRGTNEKLFF
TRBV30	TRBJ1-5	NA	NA	TGTGCCTGGAGTGTACCTCCGGGACGGTTTTATAGCAATCAGCCCCAGCATTTT	CAWSVPPGRFYSNQPQHF
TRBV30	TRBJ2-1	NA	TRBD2	TGTGCCTGGAAGGCGGGAGCCTACAATGAGCAGTTCTTC	CAWKAGAYNEQFF
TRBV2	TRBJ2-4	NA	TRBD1	TGTGCCAGCAGTGTAGTACGACAGGGGAAACTAGAGTACTTC	CASSVVRQGKLEYF
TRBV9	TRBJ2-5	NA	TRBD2	TGTGCCAGCAGCGTAGGACTATCGTGGACTAGCGGGAGGGCGTACCAAGAGACCCAGTACTTC	CASSVGLSWTSGRAYQETQYF
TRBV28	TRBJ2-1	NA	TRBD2	TGTGCCAGCAGCCGGGGGGTCCAACTTTACAATGAGCAGTTCTTC	CASSRGVQLYNEQFF